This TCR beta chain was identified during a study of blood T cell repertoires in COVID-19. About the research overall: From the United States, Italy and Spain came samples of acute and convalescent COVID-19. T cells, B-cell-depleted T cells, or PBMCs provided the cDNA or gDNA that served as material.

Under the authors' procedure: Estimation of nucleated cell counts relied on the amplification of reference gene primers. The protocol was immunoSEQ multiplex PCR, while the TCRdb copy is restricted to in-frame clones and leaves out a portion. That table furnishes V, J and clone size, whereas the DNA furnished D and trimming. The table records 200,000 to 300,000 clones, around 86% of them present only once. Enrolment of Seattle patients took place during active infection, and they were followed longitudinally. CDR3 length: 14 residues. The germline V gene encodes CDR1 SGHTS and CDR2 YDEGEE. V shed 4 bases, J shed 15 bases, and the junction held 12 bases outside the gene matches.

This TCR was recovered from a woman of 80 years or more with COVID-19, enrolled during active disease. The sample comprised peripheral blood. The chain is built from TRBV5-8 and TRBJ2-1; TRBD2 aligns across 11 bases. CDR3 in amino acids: CASSLPGLAARVFF. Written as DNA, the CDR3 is TGTGCCAGCAGCCTACCGGGACTAGCGGCCCGGGTGTTCTTC. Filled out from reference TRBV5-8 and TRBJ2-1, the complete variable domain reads EAGVTQSPTHLIKTRGQQATLRCSPISGHTSVYWYQQALGLGLQFLLWYDEGEERNRGNFPPRFSGRQFPNYSSELNVNALELEDSALYLCASSLPGLAARVFFGPGTRLTVL.